Listed below are T cell receptor beta chains from one sample, sequenced in a study of tumor-infiltrating lymphocytes in primary liver carcinoma. Each CDR3 protein is one row after TCRdb ran MiXCR on the multiplex PCR reads. The sample lists 20,000 or so distinct CDR3 sequences; approximately 70% were seen once. The sequenced sample consisted of liver tumor tissue from sampling region 1. These receptors all come from a middle-aged man with primary liver carcinoma and hepatitis B virus infection. The CDR3 runs from the conserved cysteine through the conserved F or W. D genes are given only for firm matches. Clone size appears in some rows only: once, few, many, or a class for an expanded clone.

TRBJ2-2,many,TRBV7-9,.,CASSLPQGTGPSTGELFF,TGTGCCAGCAGCTTACCCCAGGGAACAGGGCCGAGCACCGGGGAGCTGTTTTTT
TRBJ2-1,many,TRBV11-2,.,CASSFDRGRSSYNEQFF,TGTGCCAGCAGCTTTGATAGGGGCAGGAGCTCCTACAATGAGCAGTTCTTC
TRBJ2-1,.,TRBV11-2,.,CTSSLFRLVSEQFF,TGTACCAGCAGCTTATTTCGGCTAGTTAGTGAGCAGTTCTTC
TRBJ2-3,medium-sized,TRBV29-1,TRBD1,CSVPDRGFTDTQYF,TGCAGCGTTCCTGACAGGGGGTTCACAGATACGCAGTATTTT
TRBJ2-7,.,TRBV6-6,TRBD2,CASRAGEAYEEYF,TGTGCCAGCCGAGCGGGGGAAGCCTACGAGGAGTACTTC
TRBJ2-7,.,TRBV13,TRBD1,CARSPGRGPYEQYF,TGTGCCCGCAGCCCGGGCAGGGGGCCCTACGAGCAGTACTTC
TRBJ2-3,.,TRBV6-6,.,CASCHGTYVPGTQYF,TGTGCCAGCTGCCACGGGACTTACGTCCCAGGTACGCAGTATTTT
TRBJ2-6,.,TRBV6-6,TRBD2,CAISERGANVLAF,TGTGCCATCAGTGAGCGGGGGGCCAACGTCCTGGCTTTC
TRBJ2-1,.,TRBV10-3,TRBD2,CAITASGSYHELFF,TGTGCCATCACGGCTAGCGGGAGTTACCATGAGTTGTTCTTC
TRBJ2-5,few,TRBV29-1,.,CSVEIGGAETQYF,TGCAGCGTTGAAATCGGGGGAGCAGAGACCCAGTACTTC
TRBJ1-2,many,TRBV28,TRBD1,CASRPFTGGDGYTF,TGTGCCAGCAGGCCGTTCACAGGGGGCGATGGCTACACCTTC
TRBJ2-3,.,TRBV4-2,TRBD2,CDSSQMALLAGATDTQYF,TGTGACAGCAGCCAAATGGCGCTTCTAGCGGGAGCGACTGATACGCAGTATTTT
TRBJ2-7,.,TRBV6-6,.,CASSYGKGDREQYF,TGTGCCAGCAGTTACGGGAAGGGTGATAGGGAGCAGTACTTC
TRBJ1-6,.,TRBV11-2,.,CASSLDLSSQFRSLRF,TGTGCCAGCAGCTTAGACCTTAGCAGCCAATTCAGATCCCTCCGCTTT
TRBJ2-7,.,TRBV4-1,TRBD2,CTSSQELAGGYEQYF,TGTACCAGCAGTCAAGAACTAGCGGGAGGGTACGAGCAGTACTTC
TRBJ1-5,.,TRBV12-3/TRBV12-4,.,CASSIGQGGNQPRHF,TGTGCCAGCAGTATTGGGCAAGGAGGCAATCAGCCCCGGCATTTT
TRBJ2-7,many,TRBV5-1,TRBD2,CASTTTSGSSYEQYF,TGCGCCAGCACCACGACTAGCGGGAGCTCCTACGAGCAGTACTTC
TRBJ2-1,.,TRBV28,TRBD1,CASSLGGQGALEHFF,TGTGCCAGCAGTTTGGGGGGACAGGGGGCGCTTGAGCACTTCTTC
TRBJ2-1,.,TRBV11-2,TRBD2,CASSPQREGAGEQFF,TGTGCCAGCAGCCCCCAGCGGGAGGGAGCGGGTGAGCAATTCTTC
TRBJ2-6,.,TRBV4-2,TRBD1,CASSQETGGITGANVLIF,TGTGCTAGCAGCCAAGAGACAGGGGGCATTACAGGGGCCAACGTCCTGATTTTC
TRBJ2-5,.,TRBV11-2,.,CASSRTPGGAKETQYF,TGTGCCAGCAGCAGAACTCCTGGCGGGGCGAAAGAGACCCAGTATTTC
TRBJ1-1,few,TRBV12-5,.,CASGLRQDRAFF,TGTGCTAGTGGTTTGCGTCAGGACCGAGCTTTCTTT
TRBJ2-7,.,TRBV4-1,.,CASSPGHWYEQCF,TGCGCCAGCAGCCCGGGCCATTGGTATGAGCAGTGCTTC
TRBJ1-1,.,TRBV11-2,.,CASSLSAFDAEALF,TGTGCCAGCAGCTTATCGGCCTTCGACGCTGAAGCTCTCTTT
TRBJ1-5,.,TRBV11-2,TRBD1,CVSCLRGLGQPQHF,TGTGTCAGCTGCTTAAGGGGGCTCGGTCAGCCTCAGCATTTT
TRBJ2-3,.,TRBV5-1,TRBD2,CGSSSLVAGATDTQYF,TGCGGCAGCAGCTCCCTAGTAGCGGGAGCCACAGATACACAGTATTTT
TRBJ2-7,medium-sized,TRBV10-3,TRBD1,CAIRDRGTDEQYF,TGTGCCATCAGGGACAGGGGTACGGACGAGCAGTACTTC
TRBJ2-5,.,TRBV5-6,TRBD1,CPSSGLTGTVNQETQYF,TGTCCCAGCAGCGGCCTGACCGGGACAGTGAACCAAGAGACCCAGTACTTC
TRBJ1-2,.,TRBV12-3/TRBV12-4,.,CASSLEGSSNYDYTF,TGTGCCAGCAGTTTAGAGGGGTCATCTAACTATGACTACACCTTC